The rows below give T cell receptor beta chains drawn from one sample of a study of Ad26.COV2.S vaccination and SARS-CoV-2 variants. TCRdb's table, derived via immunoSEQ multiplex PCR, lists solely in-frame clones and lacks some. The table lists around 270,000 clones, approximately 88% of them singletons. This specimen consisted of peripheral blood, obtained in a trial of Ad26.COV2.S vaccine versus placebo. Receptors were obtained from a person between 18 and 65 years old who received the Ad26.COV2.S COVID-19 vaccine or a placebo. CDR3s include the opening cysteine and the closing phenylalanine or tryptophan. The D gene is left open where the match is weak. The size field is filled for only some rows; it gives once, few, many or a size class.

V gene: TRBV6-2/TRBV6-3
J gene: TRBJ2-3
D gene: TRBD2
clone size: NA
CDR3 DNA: TGTGCCAGCAGCTTAGCGGGAGGGCCTGTGGGGTCGCAGTATTTT
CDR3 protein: CASSLAGGPVGSQYF

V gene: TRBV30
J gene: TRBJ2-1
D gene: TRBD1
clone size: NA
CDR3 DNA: TGTGCCTGGGTCCCGGGACAGCGCCTAGGTGCCTACAATGAGCAGTTCTTC
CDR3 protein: CAWVPGQRLGAYNEQFF

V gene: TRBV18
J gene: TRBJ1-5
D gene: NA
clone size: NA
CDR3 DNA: TGTGCCAGCTCACTCCCCAATAGTCAGCCCCAGCATTTT
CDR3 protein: CASSLPNSQPQHF

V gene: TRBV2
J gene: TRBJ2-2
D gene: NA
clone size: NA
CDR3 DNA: TGTGCCAGCAGTGAAGGGGCCGGGGAGCTGTTTTTT
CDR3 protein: CASSEGAGELFF

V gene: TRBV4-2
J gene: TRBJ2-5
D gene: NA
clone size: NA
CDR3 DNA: TGTGCCAGCAGCCAAGTCGAGTCCAGGGTAGAGACCCAGTACTTC
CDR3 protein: CASSQVESRVETQYF

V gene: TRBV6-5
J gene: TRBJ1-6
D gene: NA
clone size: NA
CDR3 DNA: TGTGCCAGCAGTTACTTTTCCCTGGGGCAATCACCCCTCCACTTT
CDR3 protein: CASSYFSLGQSPLHF

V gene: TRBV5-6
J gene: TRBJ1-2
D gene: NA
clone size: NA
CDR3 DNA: TGTGCCAGCAGCTCCACTTCTGAAGTGGGGTACTATGGCTACACCTTC
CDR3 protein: CASSSTSEVGYYGYTF

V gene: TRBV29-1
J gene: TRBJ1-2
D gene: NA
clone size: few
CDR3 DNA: TGCAGCGTTGAATATACGGTGTCGCATGGCTACACCTTC
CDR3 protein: CSVEYTVSHGYTF

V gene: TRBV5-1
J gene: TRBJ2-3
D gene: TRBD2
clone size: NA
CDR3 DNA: TGCGCCAGCAGCTTGGAGAGCGGGGGAACAGATACGCAGTATTTT
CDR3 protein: CASSLESGGTDTQYF

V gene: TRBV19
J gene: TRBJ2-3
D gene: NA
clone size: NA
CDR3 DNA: TGTGCCAGTAGTATAGGGGACACCGATACGCAGTATTTT
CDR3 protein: CASSIGDTDTQYF

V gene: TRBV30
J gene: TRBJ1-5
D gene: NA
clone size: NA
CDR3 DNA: TGTGCCTGGAGCCTGGACAGAAATCAGCCCCAGCATTTT
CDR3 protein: CAWSLDRNQPQHF

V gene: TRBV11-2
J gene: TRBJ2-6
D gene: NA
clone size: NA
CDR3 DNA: TGTGCCAGCAGCTTCTCCCTGGATACCTCTGGGGCCAACGTCCTGACTTTC
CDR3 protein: CASSFSLDTSGANVLTF

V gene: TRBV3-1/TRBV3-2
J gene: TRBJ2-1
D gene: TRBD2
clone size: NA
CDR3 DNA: TGTGCCAGCAGCCAAGACGGGACTACAAAGCAGTTCTTC
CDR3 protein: CASSQDGTTKQFF

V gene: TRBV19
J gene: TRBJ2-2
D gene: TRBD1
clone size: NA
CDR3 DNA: TGTGCCAGTAGTATCGACCTACGGACAGGGGAGGGTGCCGGGGAGCTGTTTTTT
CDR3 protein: CASSIDLRTGEGAGELFF

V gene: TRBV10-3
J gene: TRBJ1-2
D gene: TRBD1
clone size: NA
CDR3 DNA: TGTGCCATCAGTCCACCGGGACAGTCTCGTTATGGCTACACCTTC
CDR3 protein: CAISPPGQSRYGYTF

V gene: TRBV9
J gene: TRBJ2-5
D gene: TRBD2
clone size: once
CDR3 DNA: TGTGCCAGCAGCCCCGGGGGGGGGAGGCAAGAGACCCAGTACTTC
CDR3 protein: CASSPGGGRQETQYF

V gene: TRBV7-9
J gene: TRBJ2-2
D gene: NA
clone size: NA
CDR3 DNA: TGTGCCAGCAGCTTATTGGAAGCAGGTTGGAACACCGGGGAGCTGTTTTTT
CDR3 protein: CASSLLEAGWNTGELFF

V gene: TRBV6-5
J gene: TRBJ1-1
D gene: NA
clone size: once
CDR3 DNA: TGTGCCAGCAGCCGCCCGACAGGTCTCACTGAAGCTTTCTTT
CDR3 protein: CASSRPTGLTEAFF

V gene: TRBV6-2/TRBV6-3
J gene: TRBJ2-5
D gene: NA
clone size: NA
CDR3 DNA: TGTGCCAGCAGTTACCGGCGGGCAGGGACCCAGTACTTC
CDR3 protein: CASSYRRAGTQYF

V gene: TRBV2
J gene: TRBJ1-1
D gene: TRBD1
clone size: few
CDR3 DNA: TGTGCCAGCACCTCGACAGGGCTGAACACTGAAGCTTTCTTT
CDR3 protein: CASTSTGLNTEAFF

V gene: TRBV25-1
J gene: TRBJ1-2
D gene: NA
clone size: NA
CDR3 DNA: TGTGCCAGCAGTGATGGCAACTATGGCTACACCTTC
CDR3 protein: CASSDGNYGYTF

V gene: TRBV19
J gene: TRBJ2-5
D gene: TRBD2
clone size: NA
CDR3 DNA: TGTGCCAGTAGTTCGGGGACTAGCGCCAAAGAGACCCAGTACTTC
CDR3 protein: CASSSGTSAKETQYF

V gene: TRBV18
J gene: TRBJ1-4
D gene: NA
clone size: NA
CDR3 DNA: TGTGCCAGCTCAAGGGTCCTAAATGAAAAACTGTTTTTT
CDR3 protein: CASSRVLNEKLFF

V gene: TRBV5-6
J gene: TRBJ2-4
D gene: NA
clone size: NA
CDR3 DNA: TGTGCCAGCAGCCTGGGGACAGCCAAAAACATTCAGTACTTC
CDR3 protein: CASSLGTAKNIQYF